A selection of T cell receptor beta chains follows, all from one sample in a study of early T cells in non-severe SARS-CoV-2 infection. TCRdb passed the 5' RACE reads through MiXCR, listing each CDR3 protein once. The repertoire holds tens of thousands of distinct CDR3 sequences, with approximately 10% as singletons. The sequenced sample was whole blood. The receptors come from an adult who was a healthcare worker with PCR-confirmed SARS-CoV-2 infection or an uninfected control (not recorded which). Both conserved end residues are part of each CDR3. A D gene is named only where the DNA matches it firmly. Clone sizes are given selectively: once, few, many, or a class where the clone is expanded.

-	TRBV7-2	many	17	TRBJ2-5	TGTGCCAGCAGCTTACACCCCTTTATCGGGGGCCAAGAGACCCAGTACTTC	CASSLHPFIGGQETQYF
-	TRBV25-1	many	15	TRBJ2-3	TGTGCCAGCAGTTCTATCGTATTAGGCACAGATACGCAGTATTTT	CASSSIVLGTDTQYF
-	TRBV12-3/TRBV12-4	many	14	TRBJ2-5	TGTGCCAGCAGCCGCACCGAGGGGGTTGAGACCCAGTACTTC	CASSRTEGVETQYF
-	TRBV9	-	13	TRBJ1-2	TGTGCCAGCAGCGTAGGAGAGAACTATGGCTACACCTTC	CASSVGENYGYTF
TRBD1	TRBV6-6	few	13	TRBJ2-1	TGTGCCAGCAGCCCCCGGGACAGAAATGAGCAGTTCTTC	CASSPRDRNEQFF
TRBD2	TRBV11-2	-	14	TRBJ2-1	TGTGCCAGCAGCTGGACTAGGCGATACAATGAGCGGTTCTTC	CASSWTRRYNERFF
-	TRBV14	few	15	TRBJ2-7	TGTGCCAGCAGCCAATCCCTGGGGGGTATCTACGAGCAGTACTTC	CASSQSLGGIYEQYF
-	TRBV5-4	many	14	TRBJ2-5	TGTGCCAGCAGCGTGCGAGGGACGCAAGAGACCCAGTACTTC	CASSVRGTQETQYF
-	TRBV7-9	few	15	TRBJ2-3	TGTGCCAGCAGTCCTTTGACGGAGAACTCAGATACGCAGTATTTT	CASSPLTENSDTQYF
-	TRBV10-2	-	14	TRBJ2-7	TGCGCCAGCAGCAACCGGGACACTTCCTACGAGCAGTACTTC	CASSNRDTSYEQYF
TRBD1	TRBV7-8	many	15	TRBJ1-5	TGTGCCAGCAGTCGCGGCGACAGGGGTAATCAGCCCCAGCATTTT	CASSRGDRGNQPQHF
-	TRBV11-2	many	13	TRBJ1-4	TGTGCCAGCAGCCCCGGAGGTGGTGAAAAACTGTTTTTT	CASSPGGGEKLFF
TRBD2	TRBV3-1	many	19	TRBJ2-5	TGTGCCAGCAGCCAAGTGTTTGTGGGAGGGGATTCAAATCAAGAGACCCAGTACTTC	CASSQVFVGGDSNQETQYF
TRBD2	TRBV7-2	many	15	TRBJ2-7	TGTGCCAGCACCGCGACTAGCGGGGTACCCAACGAGCAGTACTTC	CASTATSGVPNEQYF
TRBD1	TRBV18	many	15	TRBJ1-1	TGTGCCAGCTCGAGGGACAGCCGCATGAACACTGAAGCTTTCTTT	CASSRDSRMNTEAFF
TRBD2	TRBV11-2	few	15	TRBJ2-2	TGTGCCAGCGGTAGGACTAGCGGGAACACCGGGGAGCTGTTTTTT	CASGRTSGNTGELFF
TRBD2	TRBV11-2	-	16	TRBJ2-1	TGTGCCAGCAGCCGGGCGGGACTAGCGGGAGGTAATGAGCAGTTCTTC	CASSRAGLAGGNEQFF
-	TRBV5-1	-	12	TRBJ2-7	TGCGCCAGCAGCAGTACGGACGCCAAGCAGTACTTC	CASSSTDAKQYF
-	TRBV6-2/TRBV6-3	many	13	TRBJ2-2	TGTGCCAGCAGTTACTCGAACACCGGGGAGCTGTTTTTT	CASSYSNTGELFF
-	TRBV7-9	many	17	TRBJ2-1	TGTGCCAGCAGCCACAAACTAGGGACGAGCTCCTACAATGAGCAGTTCTTC	CASSHKLGTSSYNEQFF
TRBD1	TRBV5-6	few	15	TRBJ1-3	TGTGCCAGCAGGGGACAGGGGAGCTCTGGAAACACCATATATTTT	CASRGQGSSGNTIYF
-	TRBV19	many	17	TRBJ1-3	TGTGCCAGTAGTATGGGCGGTCAGGGGCGCTCTGGAAACACCATATATTTT	CASSMGGQGRSGNTIYF
-	TRBV12-5	-	15	TRBJ2-1	TGTGCTAGTGGGACAGGTCAGAGCTCCTACAATGAGCAGTTCTTC	CASGTGQSSYNEQFF
-	TRBV6-6	few	17	TRBJ1-1	TGTGCCAGCAGTTACTCCTTCGGGTCCAGGCAGAACACTGAAGCTTTCTTT	CASSYSFGSRQNTEAFF
-	TRBV6-4	many	17	TRBJ2-2	TGTGCCAGCAGTAAAAAGCGGGGACAGAGCCACACCGGGGAGCTGTTTTTT	CASSKKRGQSHTGELFF
-	TRBV28	many	15	TRBJ2-7	TGTGCCAGCAGTACTAAGGCGGGTCCCTCCTACGAGCAGTACTTC	CASSTKAGPSYEQYF
-	TRBV5-1	few	14	TRBJ2-7	TGCGCCAGCAGCCCGAGAGGGGCCACCTACGAGCAGTACTTC	CASSPRGATYEQYF
TRBD1	TRBV12-3/TRBV12-4	-	14	TRBJ2-2	TGTGCCAGCAGTCCCTGGACAGGAACCGGGGAGCTGTTTTTT	CASSPWTGTGELFF
TRBD1	TRBV7-9	many	19	TRBJ2-2	TGTGCCAGCAGCTTAACCGGGACAGGGGCGGCTTCCGGGACCGGGGAGCTGTTTTTT	CASSLTGTGAASGTGELFF
-	TRBV20-1	-	14	TRBJ1-4	TGCAGTGCTAGTCTGCTCGCAAGGGGGGAAAAACTGTTTTTT	CSASLLARGEKLFF
-	TRBV30	-	15	TRBJ1-3	TGTGCCTGGAGTATGACCGAAAGCTCTGGAAACACCATATATTTT	CAWSMTESSGNTIYF
TRBD1	TRBV15	many	14	TRBJ2-7	TGTGCCACCAGCGGATGGGAGACAGGGGGGGAGCAGTACTTC	CATSGWETGGEQYF
-	TRBV2	many	15	TRBJ1-5	TGTGCCAGCAGCTCTAGACGGGATAGCAATCAGCCCCAGCATTTT	CASSSRRDSNQPQHF
-	TRBV29-1	many	13	TRBJ1-1	TGCAGCGTCGCCCAGGAGGGGGGAACTGAAGCTTTCTTT	CSVAQEGGTEAFF
-	TRBV5-1	-	15	TRBJ2-7	TGCGCCAGCAGCTTGCGGTCCTCGACTTACTACGAGCAGTACTTC	CASSLRSSTYYEQYF
-	TRBV25-1	many	14	TRBJ1-4	TGTGCCAGCAGTGGGTCAGCACGTAATGAAAAACTGTTTTTT	CASSGSARNEKLFF
-	TRBV11-2	many	15	TRBJ2-7	TGTGCCAGCAGCTTAGATCGGGACACCCGCTACGAGCAGTACTTC	CASSLDRDTRYEQYF
-	TRBV20-1	many	14	TRBJ1-4	TGCAGTGCTAGAGGCCGGGACATTTATGAAAAACTGTTTTTT	CSARGRDIYEKLFF
-	TRBV20-1	few	15	TRBJ2-3	TGCAGTGCAATATTCTACGTTAGCTCCACAGATACGCAGTATTTT	CSAIFYVSSTDTQYF
-	TRBV2	-	12	TRBJ1-1	TGTGCCAGCAGTGTGGGTATCACTGAAGCTTTCTTT	CASSVGITEAFF
TRBD1	TRBV7-2	many	15	TRBJ1-2	TGTGCCAGCAGCTTAGGACAGGGGGTTTTCAATGGCTACACCTTC	CASSLGQGVFNGYTF
TRBD2	TRBV7-9	many	15	TRBJ2-1	TGTGCCAGCAGCTCGCCCGGGAGGGGTACCAATGAGCAGTTCTTC	CASSSPGRGTNEQFF
TRBD2	TRBV5-1	many	14	TRBJ2-3	TGCGCCAGCGGCGGGGGACTTAGCACAGATACGCAGTATTTT	CASGGGLSTDTQYF
-	TRBV12-3/TRBV12-4	-	13	TRBJ2-7	TGTGCCAGCAGTTTAGCCAGCACGGGCGAGCAGTACTTC	CASSLASTGEQYF
-	TRBV28	few	15	TRBJ1-2	TGTGCCAGCACAACAAGGACAGCAGGCAACTATGGCTACACCTTC	CASTTRTAGNYGYTF
-	TRBV29-1	many	12	TRBJ2-3	TGCAGTGTGTTGGTTAGCACAGATACGCAGTATTTT	CSVLVSTDTQYF
TRBD2	TRBV6-2/TRBV6-3	-	18	TRBJ2-3	TGTGCCAGCAGTTACTCGTCTATCGCGGGAGCACACACAGATACGCAGTATTTT	CASSYSSIAGAHTDTQYF
-	TRBV6-1	many	14	TRBJ1-2	TGTGCCAGCAGTGAAAATGGGGGGGCGTATGGCTACACCTTC	CASSENGGAYGYTF
-	TRBV19	many	13	TRBJ1-5	TGTGCCAGTAGTAACAGGGTCCGGCAGCCCCAGCATTTT	CASSNRVRQPQHF